This T cell receptor (beta chain) came from a study of T cell responses to AZD1222 COVID-19 vaccine. General study findings and limits: Close to half of spike-specific TCRs reportedly recognize unmutated variant regions. At study baseline, merely roughly 6 AZD1222 recipients were seropositive.

Concerning this clone itself: Antigen specificity is unknown. At the DNA level, this CDR3 is encoded by other sequences in the same sample as well.

Profiling relied on immunoSEQ multiplex PCR, and the TCRdb table lists in-frame clones only, not all of them. The top ten clones hold 4.4% of a sample with 100,000 to 150,000 clones, about 90% of them seen once. Germline CDR1 KGHSH, CDR2 LQKENI. CDR3 size: 13 residues. V lost 3 bases to trimming and J lost 1 base, with 6 bases between them. Sequencing was performed on peripheral blood, taken on day 0 of AZD1222 vaccination. The clonotype originates from an adult in good health. The chain carries TRBV18 and TRBJ1-1, with TRBD1 as a possible D gene (5 bases). This CDR3 is CASSPGQNTEAFF. CDR3 nucleotide sequence: TGTGCCAGCTCACCGGGGCAGAACACTGAAGCTTTCTTT. Based on the CDR3 plus reference TRBV18 and TRBJ1-1, the full variable domain is NAGVMQNPRHLVRRRGQEARLRCSPMKGHSHVYWYRQLPEEGLKFMVYLQKENIIDESGMPKERFSAEFPKEGPSILRIQQVVRGDSAAYFCASSPGQNTEAFFGQGTRLTVV.